Listed below are T cell receptor beta chains from one sample, sequenced in a study of blood T cells in healthy people across ages. Via MiXCR, TCRdb re-called the 5' RACE reads, giving one row per CDR3 protein. The sample has approximately 690,000 distinct CDR3 sequences; roughly three fifths are singletons. Sequencing was done on a sample of blood. The receptors were sampled from a man in his sixties in good health. Each CDR3 is given with its conserved first and last residue. The order of the fields is CDR3 length, D gene, clone size, J gene, V gene, CDR3 protein, CDR3 DNA. The D gene is left open where the match is weak. The size of a clone is reported for some rows only, either as once, few or many, or as a class for expanded clones.

length: 12; D: TRBD1; size: .; J: TRBJ1-2; V: TRBV10-3; CDR3: CATQGQGDGYTF; DNA: TGTGCCACCCAGGGACAGGGCGATGGCTACACCTTC
length: 14; D: TRBD1; size: few; J: TRBJ1-5; V: TRBV20-1; CDR3: CSARETGHNQPQHF; DNA: TGCAGTGCCCGAGAGACAGGGCACAATCAGCCCCAGCATTTT
length: 13; D: .; size: .; J: TRBJ1-5; V: TRBV29-1; CDR3: CSASGDFGQPQHF; DNA: TGCAGCGCATCGGGGGATTTCGGTCAGCCCCAGCATTTT
length: 15; D: TRBD1; size: once; J: TRBJ2-1; V: TRBV6-5; CDR3: CASSPRTGTRNEQFF; DNA: TGTGCCAGCAGTCCCCGGACAGGGACACGAAATGAGCAGTTCTTC
length: 15; D: TRBD2; size: few; J: TRBJ2-3; V: TRBV4-2; CDR3: CASSESSGGLPWQYF; DNA: TGTGCCAGCAGTGAATCTAGCGGGGGGCTCCCCTGGCAGTATTTT
length: 15; D: .; size: .; J: TRBJ2-3; V: TRBV12-3/TRBV12-4; CDR3: CASSSRDRSTDTQYF; DNA: TGTGCCAGCAGTTCGCGGGACAGAAGCACAGATACGCAGTATTTT
length: 15; D: TRBD1; size: few; J: TRBJ2-7; V: TRBV15; CDR3: CATSGRTGPYNEQYF; DNA: TGTGCCACCAGCGGAAGGACAGGGCCCTACAATGAGCAGTACTTC
length: 15; D: TRBD1; size: few; J: TRBJ2-5; V: TRBV28; CDR3: CASSSHRGPQETQYF; DNA: TGTGCCAGCAGTTCCCACAGGGGCCCCCAAGAGACCCAGTACTTC
length: 12; D: .; size: .; J: TRBJ2-2; V: TRBV25-1; CDR3: CASKDGTGELFF; DNA: TGTGCCAGTAAGGACGGGACCGGGGAGCTGTTTTTT
length: 13; D: .; size: few; J: TRBJ2-1; V: TRBV29-1; CDR3: CSVGRQGGDEQFF; DNA: TGCAGCGTTGGCCGCCAGGGTGGGGATGAGCAGTTCTTC
length: 16; D: TRBD2; size: .; J: TRBJ2-5; V: TRBV2; CDR3: CASSDDTSGGFETQYF; DNA: TGTGCCAGCAGTGACGACACTAGCGGGGGGTTTGAGACCCAGTACTTC
length: 13; D: TRBD2; size: .; J: TRBJ2-1; V: TRBV5-1; CDR3: CTSSGTGGDEQFF; DNA: TGCACCAGCAGCGGCACGGGAGGAGATGAGCAGTTCTTC
length: 13; D: .; size: .; J: TRBJ2-7; V: TRBV29-1; CDR3: CSVKTGSWGEQYF; DNA: TGCAGCGTTAAGACAGGATCCTGGGGGGAGCAGTACTTC
length: 14; D: TRBD2; size: .; J: TRBJ2-7; V: TRBV5-1; CDR3: CASSVSGVTYEQYF; DNA: TGCGCCAGCAGCGTTAGCGGGGTCACCTACGAGCAGTACTTC
length: 16; D: TRBD2; size: once; J: TRBJ2-1; V: TRBV28; CDR3: CAAGTSGGAGLNEQFF; DNA: TGTGCCGCTGGGACTAGCGGGGGGGCCGGTCTGAATGAGCAGTTCTTC
length: 15; D: .; size: .; J: TRBJ2-7; V: TRBV4-2; CDR3: CASSQAVGSSYEQYF; DNA: TGTGCCAGCAGCCAAGCAGTGGGGAGCTCCTACGAGCAGTACTTC
length: 17; D: .; size: .; J: TRBJ1-6; V: TRBV20-1; CDR3: CSASPSGGNSYNSPLHF; DNA: TGCAGTGCTAGCCCATCGGGCGGGAACTCCTATAATTCACCCCTCCACTTT
length: 16; D: TRBD2; size: few; J: TRBJ2-5; V: TRBV20-1; CDR3: CSARNRLAGSLETQYF; DNA: TGCAGTGCTAGAAACAGACTAGCGGGGAGTCTAGAGACCCAGTACTTC
length: 17; D: TRBD1; size: many; J: TRBJ2-1; V: TRBV15; CDR3: CATSRDVLGTGLNEQFF; DNA: TGTGCCACCAGCAGAGATGTGTTGGGGACAGGGTTAAATGAGCAGTTCTTC
length: 11; D: .; size: .; J: TRBJ2-3; V: TRBV28; CDR3: CASTLADTQYF; DNA: TGTGCCAGCACCCTCGCGGATACGCAGTATTTT
length: 12; D: .; size: few; J: TRBJ2-6; V: TRBV29-1; CDR3: CSVPTGANVLTF; DNA: TGCAGCGTTCCCACTGGGGCCAACGTCCTGACTTTC
length: 14; D: .; size: many; J: TRBJ2-1; V: TRBV5-1; CDR3: CASSSWSGYNEQFF; DNA: TGCGCCAGCAGCTCCTGGAGCGGATACAATGAGCAGTTCTTC
length: 15; D: TRBD1; size: .; J: TRBJ2-1; V: TRBV10-3; CDR3: CAISEAKDRGNEQFF; DNA: TGTGCCATCAGTGAGGCTAAGGACAGGGGTAATGAGCAGTTCTTC
length: 15; D: .; size: .; J: TRBJ2-1; V: TRBV9; CDR3: CASSVVGGVYNEQFF; DNA: TGTGCCAGCAGCGTAGTAGGAGGGGTGTACAATGAGCAGTTCTTC
length: 14; D: .; size: once; J: TRBJ1-2; V: TRBV24-1; CDR3: CATPGSGSIYGYTF; DNA: TGTGCCACCCCTGGCTCCGGGAGCATCTATGGCTACACCTTC
length: 13; D: .; size: few; J: TRBJ1-1; V: TRBV10-3; CDR3: CATWDSLNTEAFF; DNA: TGTGCCACGTGGGATTCATTGAACACTGAAGCTTTCTTT
length: 13; D: TRBD2; size: .; J: TRBJ2-5; V: TRBV10-3; CDR3: CASTGLGGETQYF; DNA: TGTGCCAGTACGGGACTAGGCGGGGAGACCCAGTACTTC
length: 16; D: .; size: .; J: TRBJ2-1; V: TRBV5-1; CDR3: CASSFTGFSSYNEQFF; DNA: TGCGCCAGCAGCTTTACCGGGTTTAGCTCCTACAATGAGCAGTTCTTC
length: 16; D: TRBD1; size: .; J: TRBJ2-1; V: TRBV6-2/TRBV6-3; CDR3: CASSYKHGQGYNEQFF; DNA: TGTGCCAGCAGTTACAAGCACGGACAGGGATACAATGAGCAGTTCTTC
length: 16; D: .; size: .; J: TRBJ1-5; V: TRBV5-1; CDR3: CASSPPTADLNQPQHF; DNA: TGCGCCAGCAGCCCTCCGACGGCCGACTTAAATCAGCCCCAGCATTTT
length: 14; D: TRBD1; size: .; J: TRBJ2-7; V: TRBV6-1; CDR3: CASTRTGNSYEQYF; DNA: TGTGCCAGCACTCGGACAGGGAACTCCTACGAGCAGTACTTC